Shown below are 16 T cell receptor beta chains from a single sample sequenced in a study of T cell responses to AZD1222 COVID-19 vaccine. Assay: immunoSEQ multiplex PCR; the TCRdb copy retains only in-frame clones and omits some. This repertoire shows about 150,000 clones, roughly nine tenths found once; its top ten account for 3.8%. Source: peripheral blood, taken 28 days after the second AZD1222 dose. Receptor source: an adult who received the AZD1222 COVID-19 vaccine.

CDR3 sequence (DNA): TGTGCCTGGAGTGCGAGGCAGGGTGGTAATTCACCCCTCCACTTT. This encodes CAWSARQGGNSPLHF. This rearrangement joins TRBV30 to TRBJ1-6; a weak D match, TRBD1 (5 bases). CDR3 length: 15 residues. V lost 1 base to trimming and J lost 6 bases, with 13 bases between them. Germline assignment: CDR1 GTSNPN and CDR2 SVGIG (reference sequence).

V gene TRBV27 combines with J gene TRBJ2-1; possibly TRBD2 for D (6 bases). The CDR3 sequence is 16 residues long. V lost 5 bases, J lost 5 bases, and 19 bases lay in between. Germline CDR1 MNHEY, CDR2 SMNVEV (reference sequence). CDR3 region: CASSNIRDSNHNEQFF. CDR3 nucleotides: TGTGCCAGCAGTAACATCCGGGACTCCAATCACAATGAGCAGTTCTTC.

This chain uses TRBV7-2 with TRBJ2-7; TRBD2 matches at 15 bases. Trimming removed 4 bases from V and 5 bases from J; junction bases left unmatched: 6. The CDR3 runs to 16 residues. Germline CDR1 reads SGHTA; CDR2 reads FQGNSA. CDR3 sequence: CASSSGLAGGPDEQYF. The CDR3 DNA follows: TGTGCCAGCAGCTCCGGACTAGCGGGAGGGCCGGACGAGCAGTACTTC.

The gene calls are TRBV11-3 and TRBJ2-1; 14 nucleotides align to TRBD2. CDR3 size: 15 residues. Germline V gives CDR1 SGHNT, CDR2 YENEEA. V dropped 7 bases and J dropped 12; count of bases not matched to a gene: 11. This CDR3 is CASTGRGLAGAGQFF. For the CDR3, the DNA is TGTGCCAGCACCGGGAGGGGACTAGCGGGGGCAGGGCAGTTCTTC.

The DNA for the CDR3 is TGTGCCAGCCTAACCGGGACTAGCGGTTACACAGATACGCAGTATTTT. Its translation is CASLTGTSGYTDTQYF. This sequence joins TRBV2 and TRBJ2-3, with TRBD2 matching 11 bases. V dropped 8 bases and J dropped 2; count of bases not matched to a gene: 9. CDR1 is SNHLY and CDR2 is FYNNEI in the germline V gene. CDR3 length: 16 amino acids.

This chain uses TRBV7-2 with TRBJ1-2; TRBD1 matches 7 bases. There are 14 residues in the CDR3. V gave up 5 bases and J gave up 4 bases; unmatched junction bases: 7. CDR1 and CDR2 from the germline V gene are SGHTA and FQGNSA. The CDR3 protein is CASSPRGQTYGYTF. Written as DNA, the CDR3 is TGTGCCAGCAGCCCGAGGGGACAGACCTATGGCTACACCTTC.

V usage is TRBV12-3 or TRBV12-4 and J usage is TRBJ2-3, with no clear D. Trimming pared 6 bases from V and 0 bases from J, leaving 7 bases between. The CDR3 length is 13 residues. DNA for the CDR3: TGTGCCAGCAGACCCACTAGCACAGATACGCAGTATTTT. Encoded protein: CASRPTSTDTQYF.

The gene calls are TRBV14 and TRBJ2-4; no definite D call. Trimming took off 0 bases at V and 7 bases at J, with 4 bases between the two ends. The CDR3 is 12 residues long. The germline gives CDR1 SGHDN, CDR2 FVKESK. CDR3 coding DNA: TGTGCCAGCAGCCAAGACAGGAACATTCAGTACTTC. Protein product: CASSQDRNIQYF.

J is TRBJ2-3 and V is TRBV3-1 (or the pseudogene TRBV3-2), with 16 bases matching TRBD2. CDR1 is LGHDT, CDR2 YNNKEL, per germline (reference sequence). This CDR3 spans 15 amino acids. V was pared by 5 bases and J by 8 bases, with 4 bases of the junction left unmatched. The CDR3 nucleotides are TGTGCCAGCAGCAGGGGACTAGCGGGAGGGGGTACGCAGTATTTT. Its protein is CASSRGLAGGGTQYF.

The chain joins TRBV6-5 to TRBJ1-5; D is uncertain. This CDR3 region has 16 residues. Germline V lookup: CDR1 MNHEY, CDR2 SVGAGI. The V gene lost 2 bases and the J gene lost 7 bases, with 18 bases spanning the gap. The CDR3 bases are TGTGCCAGCAGTTACCTATCGCGAGGGCGAAAACAGCCCCAGCATTTT. As protein: CASSYLSRGRKQPQHF.

As DNA, the CDR3 is TGTGCCAGTGAGACAGGGGACAGACACTCTGGGGCCAACGTCCTGACTTTC. It is translated as CASETGDRHSGANVLTF. The rearrangement links TRBV9 to TRBJ2-6; 8 bases match TRBD1. CDR1 and CDR2 from the germline V gene are SGDLS and YYNGEE. V trimming: 8 bases; J trimming: 0 bases; junction bases outside the gene matches: 10. The CDR3 totals 17 residues. The full variable domain, completed using reference TRBV9 and TRBJ2-6, is DSGVTQTPKHLITATGQRVTLRCSPRSGDLSVYWYQQSLDQGLQFLIQYYNGEERAKGNILERFSAQQFPDLHSELNLSSLELGDSALYFCASETGDRHSGANVLTFGAGSRLTVL.

The chain has TRBV3-1 (or the pseudogene TRBV3-2) and TRBJ1-3; D call uncertain. In germline, CDR1 is LGHDT, CDR2 YNNKEL (reference sequence). The CDR3 contains 12 residues. With 2 bases removed from V and 3 bases from J, the gap between germline ends came to 2 bases. The chain's CDR3 is CASSQYGNTIYF. In DNA, the CDR3 is TGTGCCAGCAGCCAATATGGAAACACCATATATTTT.

The V gene is TRBV7-6, the J gene TRBJ1-6, with unresolved D. CDR3 size: 20 residues. Germline assignment: CDR1 SGHVS and CDR2 FNYEAQ. Trimming removed 2 bases at V and 7 bases at J, with 27 bases between. The CDR3 loop reads CASSLKPRSQYELRNSPLHF. The DNA of the CDR3 is TGTGCCAGCAGCTTAAAGCCCAGGTCTCAATATGAGCTAAGGAATTCACCCCTCCACTTT. Based on the CDR3 plus reference TRBV7-6 and TRBJ1-6, the full variable domain is GAGVSQSPRYKVTKRGQDVALRCDPISGHVSLYWYRQALGQGPEFLTYFNYEAQQDKSGLPNDRFSAERPEGSISTLTIQRTEQRDSAMYRCASSLKPRSQYELRNSPLHFGNGTRLTVT.

The chain combines TRBV7-9 with TRBJ1-4; possibly TRBD1 for D (6 bases). The CDR3 extends over 14 amino acids. V lost 8 bases to trimming and J lost 5 bases, with 15 bases between them. Looked up from germline, CDR1 is SEHNR and CDR2 is FQNEAQ (reference sequence). The CDR3 here is CASSPGTPNEKLFF. In DNA, the CDR3 is TGTGCCAGCTCCCCCGGGACACCGAATGAAAAACTGTTTTTT. Full variable domain (missing parts from reference TRBV7-9 and TRBJ1-4): DTGVSQNPRHKITKRGQNVTFRCDPISEHNRLYWYRQTLGQGPEFLTYFQNEAQLEKSRLLSDRFSAERPKGSFSTLEIQRTEQGDSAMYLCASSPGTPNEKLFFGSGTQLSVL.

V is TRBV7-9 and J is TRBJ2-3; D remains unclear. CDR3 length equals 15 residues. The germline CDR1 and CDR2 sequences are SEHNR and FQNEAQ (reference sequence). V shed 2 bases and J shed 0 bases, with 9 bases lying between them. The CDR3 DNA sequence: TGTGCCAGCAGCTTATACGCGGCGAGCACAGATACGCAGTATTTT. Translating gives CASSLYAASTDTQYF.

V usage is TRBV5-4 and J usage is TRBJ2-7; D possibly matches TRBD1 or TRBD2 (5 bases each). CDR1 is SGHNT and CDR2 is YYREEE in the germline V gene (reference sequence). CDR3 length: 16 residues. Trimming shortened V by 4 bases and J by 1 base, and 18 bases separated the two germline ends. This CDR3 is CASSPGGVGTSYEQYF. The DNA of the CDR3 is TGTGCCAGCAGCCCCGGTGGGGTGGGGACGTCCTACGAGCAGTACTTC. The full variable domain, rest sourced from reference TRBV5-4 and TRBJ2-7, is ETGVTQSPTHLIKTRGQQVTLRCSSQSGHNTVSWYQQALGQGPQFIFQYYREEENGRGNFPPRFSGLQFPNYSSELNVNALELDDSALYLCASSPGGVGTSYEQYFGPGTRLTVT.